This section outlines one TCR beta chain sequence together with its context. This entry is derived from a study of blood T cell repertoires in COVID-19. Study summary: There were acute and convalescent COVID-19 samples, and they came from the United States, Italy and Spain.

The V gene lost 1 base and the J gene lost 0 bases, with 9 bases spanning the gap. The CDR3 loop spans 16 amino acids. Germline-derived CDR1 and CDR2 are SEHNR and FQNEAQ (reference sequence). The authors' processing: Amplification of reference gene primers was used by the study to estimate nucleated cell counts. Using immunoSEQ multiplex PCR, the repertoire was profiled, and TCRdb retains in-frame clones only, with some absent. Clone size and the V and J calls come from that table; the DNA yielded D and trimming. The sample comprises roughly 200,000 clones, approximately 82% of which are singletons, and roughly 13% rests with the top ten.

The genes are TRBV7-9 and TRBJ1-4; D perhaps matches TRBD1 (6 bases). The sequence derives from a human donor in a cohort sampled during active COVID-19. Sequences were obtained from peripheral blood. Here the CDR3 reads CASSLDRVATNEKLFF. CDR3 sequence (DNA): TGTGCCAGCAGCTTAGACAGGGTAGCAACTAATGAAAAACTGTTTTTT.